Sequencing of this T cell receptor beta chain was carried out in a study of CD8 T cells in Susac syndrome. RNA amounts of roughly 0.45 to 1 ug underwent reverse transcription with random hexamers. TCRdb analysed the immunoSEQ multiplex PCR reads with MiXCR anew, one entry per CDR3 protein. The sample contains around 230,000 distinct CDR3 sequences, around 96% of which appear only once. CDR1 is MNHNY, CDR2 SVGAGI, per germline (reference sequence). The CDR3 covers 15 residues. The V gene lost 6 bases and the J gene lost 4 bases, with 18 bases spanning the gap. This clonotype was sampled from a human donor with Susac syndrome. This rearrangement joins TRBV6-6 to TRBJ2-5, with D possibly TRBD2 on 5 matching bases. Sequencing was done on a sample of CD4+ T cells from PBMCs. The CDR3 DNA is TGTGCCAGCAGCCCAGGAGGTGTCGAGGCAGAGACCCAGTACTTC. Translating it yields CASSPGGVEAETQYF.